This entry describes one T cell receptor (beta chain). Germline V gives CDR1 KGHDR, CDR2 SFDVKD. The CDR3 consists of 16 residues. With 4 bases clipped from V and 5 bases from J, the junction kept 8 bases outside the gene matches. In the authors' methods: Estimation of nucleated cell counts was performed using reference gene primer amplification. Only in-frame clones appear in the TCRdb table, and some are missing; sequencing was by immunoSEQ multiplex PCR. That table supplies the V and J calls and clone size; D and trimming were determined from the DNA. Here the sample spans hundreds of thousands of clones, over 80% being singletons. The sample originates from a study of blood T cell repertoires in COVID-19. About the study: Whether acute or convalescent, the COVID-19 samples came from the United States, Italy and Spain.

This receptor was taken from a woman under 30 with acute or convalescent COVID-19. Sequences were obtained from peripheral blood. The chain uses TRBV24-1 and TRBJ2-2; 8 bases fit TRBD1. The CDR3 loop is CATSDLTGDGTGELFF. The CDR3 coding sequence is TGTGCCACCAGTGACCTGACAGGGGATGGTACCGGGGAGCTGTTTTTT.